Sequencing of this T cell receptor (beta chain) was carried out in a study of T cell changes during pregnancy in multiple sclerosis. Repertoires were generated with immunoSEQ multiplex PCR, while TCRdb's copy carries only in-frame clones and drops some. The table has tens of thousands of clones, around 92% seen once; the top ten hold approximately 0.88%. The length of the CDR3 is 16 residues. CDR1 is KGHSY, CDR2 FQNENV, per germline. V was trimmed by 2 bases and J by 0 bases, leaving 14 bases between them. This sequence joins TRBV16 and TRBJ2-7, with D possibly being TRBD1 (6 bases). Sequenced material: peripheral blood, taken in the first trimester of pregnancy. This TCR was recovered from a female donor in good health, enrolled as a control in a pregnancy study. CDR3 sequence: CASSQIGRGSSYEQYF. In DNA, the CDR3 is TGTGCCAGCAGCCAAATAGGCAGGGGAAGCTCCTACGAGCAGTACTTC.